Following are 30 T cell receptor beta chains from one sample sequenced in a study of CD8+ T cells in alopecia areata. Investigators isolated RNA and reverse transcribed it into cDNA to act as the sequencing template. TCRdb's copy holds only in-frame clones and misses some; the assay was immunoSEQ multiplex PCR. Among 190,000 or so clones listed, around 60% were seen once. The treatment here: oral pan-JAK inhibitor, 5-10 mg twice daily. This specimen consisted of CD4+ T cells sorted from blood, obtained at week 4, from a patient treated with tofacitinib. Source of these receptors: a human donor with alopecia areata.

The chain is built from TRBV2 and TRBJ2-7, with unresolved D. This CDR3 has 12 residues. Per the germline V gene, CDR1 is SNHLY and CDR2 is FYNNEI. V gave up 5 bases and J gave up 2 bases, with 7 bases separating them. The CDR3 sequence: CASSLSPYEQYF. Here the CDR3 DNA reads TGTGCCAGCAGTCTATCCCCCTACGAGCAGTACTTC.

The chain recombines TRBV4-1 with TRBJ1-5; D call uncertain. Germline V gives CDR1 MGHRA, CDR2 YSYEKL. The CDR3 is made up of 14 amino acids. V lost 0 bases to trimming and J lost 7 bases, with 10 bases between them. DNA of the CDR3: TGCGCCAGCAGCCAAGAAGACTACGGACAGCCCCAGCATTTT. Translation gives CASSQEDYGQPQHF.

The chain links TRBV30 to TRBJ2-3; no clear D gene. The V gene lost 2 bases and the J gene lost 0 bases, with 9 bases spanning the gap. Per germline, CDR1 GTSNPN and CDR2 SVGIG (reference sequence). The CDR3 runs to 14 residues. The CDR3 here is CAWSFGPSTDTQYF. The CDR3 bases are TGTGCCTGGAGTTTCGGCCCTAGCACAGATACGCAGTATTTT.

This clone was counted between two and nine times. CDR3: CASSLGGVEDGYTF. The CDR3 DNA reads as TGTGCCAGCAGCTTGGGAGGCGTGGAGGATGGCTACACCTTC. The chain links TRBV5-6 to TRBJ1-2; no definite D call. Trimming cost V 0 bases and J 6 bases, with 12 bases left between them. CDR1 is SGHDT and CDR2 is YYEEEE in the germline V gene. CDR3 length: 14 amino acids.

The chain has TRBV9 and TRBJ1-2; maybe TRBD1 (6 bases). The V gene's germline CDR1 is SGDLS and CDR2 YYNGEE. This CDR3 has 16 residues. The germline V and J ends were trimmed by 4 bases and 5 bases, with 21 bases remaining between them. CDR3 residues: CASSSPRGGGRYGYTF. The CDR3 DNA reads as TGTGCCAGCAGCTCCCCGAGGGGGGGCGGCCGGTATGGCTACACCTTC. The complete variable domain, with remaining parts taken from reference TRBV9 and TRBJ1-2, reads DSGVTQTPKHLITATGQRVTLRCSPRSGDLSVYWYQQSLDQGLQFLIQYYNGEERAKGNILERFSAQQFPDLHSELNLSSLELGDSALYFCASSSPRGGGRYGYTFGSGTRLTVV.

The J gene is TRBJ1-1, the V gene TRBV5-1, with 7 nucleotides matching TRBD1. The CDR3 runs to 16 residues. J was trimmed by 0 bases and V by 2 bases; bases with no gene match: 7. Germline assignment: CDR1 SGHRS and CDR2 YFSETQ. This CDR3 reads CASSLDRVGMNTEAFF. The CDR3 DNA reads TGCGCCAGCAGCTTAGACAGGGTTGGAATGAACACTGAAGCTTTCTTT.

This clone has more than one count but fewer than ten. The chain employs TRBV30 and TRBJ1-1; 8 nucleotides agree with TRBD1. Germline trimming cut 0 bases from V and 4 bases from J; bases unmatched to any gene: 16. Germline-derived CDR1 and CDR2 are GTSNPN and SVGIG (reference sequence). The CDR3 runs to 18 residues. The chain's CDR3 is CAWSVQGTGRGLGTEAFF. CDR3 in DNA: TGTGCCTGGAGTGTACAAGGTACTGGCAGGGGGCTTGGCACTGAAGCTTTCTTT.

This sequence joins TRBV2 and TRBJ1-5; TRBD1 matches 9 bases. Germline assignment: CDR1 SNHLY and CDR2 FYNNEI. CDR3 size: 15 residues. V shed 7 bases, J shed 6 bases, and the junction held 10 bases outside the gene matches. CDR3 nucleotide sequence: TGTGCCAGCACCGGAAACAGGGGGCTCGGTCAGCCCCAGCATTTT. This translates into CASTGNRGLGQPQHF. Together with reference TRBV2 and TRBJ1-5, the CDR3 gives the full variable domain: EPEVTQTPSHQVTQMGQEVILRCVPISNHLYFYWYRQILGQKVEFLVSFYNNEISEKSEIFDDQFSVERPDGSNFTLKIRSTKLEDSAMYFCASTGNRGLGQPQHFGDGTRLSIL.

This rearrangement joins TRBV5-6 to TRBJ2-7; unclear D gene. The CDR3 has 12 residues. V was clipped by 2 bases and J by 6 bases, with 9 bases between them. Germline CDR1 and CDR2: SGHDT and YYEEEE. DNA of the CDR3: TGTGCCAGCAGCTTAATATTCGCCGAGCAGTACTTC. Amino acids: CASSLIFAEQYF.

This sequence joins TRBV6-5 and TRBJ1-1, with D unclear. V shed 6 bases and J shed 6 bases, with 11 bases lying between them. This CDR3 comprises 12 residues. CDR1 is MNHEY, CDR2 SVGAGI, per germline. DNA for the CDR3: TGTGCCAGCAGCCGAAGGACGTCTGAAGCTTTCTTT. Translation gives CASSRRTSEAFF.

The rearrangement uses TRBV14 and TRBJ1-2; tentative D call: TRBD1 (5 bases). Germline V gives CDR1 SGHDN, CDR2 FVKESK. The CDR3 is 14 residues long. Trimming took off 1 base at V and 7 bases at J, with 13 bases between the two ends. CDR3 sequence: CASSQVGFGAGYTF. CDR3 DNA sequence: TGTGCCAGCAGCCAAGTGGGGTTCGGGGCTGGCTACACCTTC.

The chain is built from TRBV6-5 and TRBJ2-7; TRBD2 matches 11 bases. The CDR3 contains 14 residues. J lost 5 bases, V lost 6 bases, and 6 bases had no gene match. Germline lookup yields CDR1 MNHEY and CDR2 SVGAGI. The CDR3 sequence: CASRPSGGHDEQYF. DNA of the CDR3: TGTGCCAGCAGACCTAGCGGGGGGCATGACGAGCAGTACTTC.

The V call is TRBV15, the J call TRBJ2-3; a possible D gene is TRBD2 (6 bases). The germline V and J ends were trimmed by 0 bases and 1 base, with 14 bases remaining between them. The CDR3 is 17 residues long. Germline assignment: CDR1 LNHNV and CDR2 YYDKDF (reference sequence). CDR3 amino acids: CATSRDLGGVGTDTQYF. The CDR3 DNA reads TGTGCCACCAGCAGAGATTTGGGCGGGGTGGGCACAGATACGCAGTATTTT.

J is TRBJ1-2 and V is TRBV6-5; 8 bases agree with TRBD1. This CDR3 contains 13 residues. V shed 6 bases and J 2 bases; nucleotides not matched to a gene: 2. Germline V CDR1 and CDR2: MNHEY, SVGAGI. For the CDR3, the DNA is TGTGCCAGCAGCCGGACAGGGAACTATGGCTACACCTTC. Translating gives CASSRTGNYGYTF.

The chain combines TRBV29-1 with TRBJ2-2, with 8 bases aligning to TRBD1. The ends lost 7 bases at V and 5 bases at J; junction bases unmatched: 6. This CDR3 contains 13 residues. CDR1 SQVTM and CDR2 ANQGSEA come from the germline V gene. The CDR3 region has the DNA TGCAGCGGGCGGACAGGGAGGACCGGGGAGCTGTTTTTT. It translates to CSGRTGRTGELFF.

The rearrangement links TRBV5-6 to TRBJ1-6; tentatively, D is TRBD1 (6 bases). From germline, CDR1 is SGHDT and CDR2 YYEEEE. The CDR3 has 15 amino acids. Trimming shortened V by 0 bases and J by 7 bases, and 11 bases separated the two germline ends. DNA for the CDR3: TGTGCCAGCAGCTTGGGCCAGGGGTACAATTCACCCCTCCACTTT. It is translated as CASSLGQGYNSPLHF.

The J gene is TRBJ2-7, the V gene TRBV5-6; 7 nucleotides agree with TRBD1. The CDR3 runs 16 residues. Losses at the gene ends were 2 bases for V and 2 bases for J; bases not matched to a gene: 10. Germline values: CDR1 SGHDT, CDR2 YYEEEE. The CDR3: CASSFMDRRVPYEQYF. CDR3 DNA: TGTGCCAGCAGCTTTATGGACAGGCGCGTTCCCTACGAGCAGTACTTC. Supplemented by reference TRBV5-6 and TRBJ2-7, the full variable domain reads DAGVTQSPTHLIKTRGQQVTLRCSPKSGHDTVSWYQQALGQGPQFIFQYYEEEERQRGNFPDRFSGHQFPNYSSELNVNALLLGDSALYLCASSFMDRRVPYEQYFGPGTRLTVT.

This clone was detected a few times. The V and J genes are TRBV4-1 and TRBJ1-5; TRBD1 is a possible D gene (5 bases). The CDR3 sequence is 20 residues long. In germline, CDR1 is MGHRA, CDR2 YSYEKL. Trimming removed 2 bases at V and 1 base at J, with 24 bases between. The CDR3, as DNA: TGCGCCAGCAGCCAATTGGGGACGGAGAGGGAATGGAGGAGCAATCAGCCCCAGCATTTT. Translation gives CASSQLGTEREWRSNQPQHF.

This rearrangement joins TRBV15 to TRBJ1-6; no reliable D call. Germline CDR1 and CDR2: LNHNV and YYDKDF (reference sequence). The CDR3 extends over 15 amino acids. V was clipped by 0 bases and J by 7 bases, with 10 bases between them. The CDR3 region is CATSRDFPENSPLHF. The CDR3 DNA sequence: TGTGCCACCAGCAGAGATTTCCCGGAAAATTCACCCCTCCACTTT.

This clone was detected only once. The chain is built from TRBV5-1 and TRBJ2-6, with no clear D. Looked up from germline, CDR1 is SGHRS and CDR2 is YFSETQ. The CDR3 runs to 15 residues. V was pared by 5 bases and J by 4 bases, with 13 bases between. CDR3 DNA sequence: TGCGCCAGCAGGGGCCCGGCGTCCGGGGCCAACGTCCTGACTTTC. It specifies CASRGPASGANVLTF.

The chain is built from TRBV7-2 and TRBJ2-1; D is unresolved. V shed 7 bases and J shed 4 bases, with 14 bases lying between them. CDR3 size: 14 residues. Looked up from germline, CDR1 is SGHTA and CDR2 is FQGNSA. The DNA for the CDR3 is TGTGCCAGCAAAACAGTGATCACTTACAATGAGCAGTTCTTC. It translates to CASKTVITYNEQFF.

V and J are TRBV6-1 and TRBJ2-2; D tentatively reads TRBD1 or TRBD2 (5 bases each). The V gene's germline CDR1 is MNHNS and CDR2 SASEGT. With 4 bases removed from V and 6 bases from J, the gap between germline ends came to 9 bases. CDR3 length: 13 amino acids. CDR3 sequence: CASSATGPGELFF. Here the CDR3 DNA reads TGTGCCAGCAGTGCCACGGGGCCCGGGGAGCTGTTTTTT.

The chain employs TRBV2 and TRBJ2-1, with TRBD2 matching 9 bases. Germline V CDR1 and CDR2: SNHLY, FYNNEI. Trimming removed 3 bases from V and 9 bases from J; junction bases left unmatched: 3. The CDR3 consists of 13 residues. CDR3 nucleotides: TGTGCCAGCAGTGACAGGACTAGCGTTGAGCAGTTCTTC. This encodes CASSDRTSVEQFF.

The chain's CDR3 is CSVVDRGANSPLHF. The DNA for the CDR3 is TGCAGCGTTGTCGATAGAGGGGCGAATTCACCCCTCCACTTT. The rearrangement uses TRBV29-1 and TRBJ1-6; D perhaps matches TRBD1 (5 bases). CDR3 size: 14 residues. Trimming took 4 bases from V and 7 from J, leaving 14 bases between them. Germline V gives CDR1 SQVTM, CDR2 ANQGSEA. The full variable domain, its missing parts supplied by reference TRBV29-1 and TRBJ1-6, is SAVISQKPSRDICQRGTSLTIQCQVDSQVTMMFWYRQQPGQSLTLIATANQGSEATYESGFVIDKFPISRPNLTFSTLTVSNMSPEDSSIYLCSVVDRGANSPLHFGNGTRLTVT.

The chain couples TRBV11-2 to TRBJ2-6; TRBD1 aligns across 9 bases. CDR1 and CDR2 (germline): SGHAT, FQNNGV. This CDR3 has 17 amino acids. Trimming removed 4 bases from V and 2 bases from J; junction bases left unmatched: 6. The CDR3, as DNA: TGTGCCAGCAGCTCCTACCGGGACAGGGCTGGGGCCAACGTCCTGACTTTC. Translation gives CASSSYRDRAGANVLTF.

The chain uses TRBV28 and TRBJ2-7; 8 bases agree with TRBD1. With V trimmed by 5 bases and J by 3 bases, 9 bases remained unmatched. This CDR3 is built from 15 residues. Germline V lookup: CDR1 MDHEN, CDR2 SYDVKM. In nucleotides, the CDR3 is TGTGCCAGCAGTCCACCCGGGGACAGGTTCTACGAGCAGTACTTC. Translated, it gives CASSPPGDRFYEQYF.

The J gene is TRBJ2-7, the V gene TRBV18, with a tentative D call TRBD1 (6 bases). The germline V gene has CDR1 KGHSH and CDR2 LQKENI. The V end lost 7 bases, the J end lost 2 bases, and 15 bases lay between the germline ends. CDR3 length equals 14 residues. The CDR3: CASCLGAGAYEQYF. The CDR3 DNA follows: TGTGCCAGCTGTCTGGGGGCAGGGGCCTACGAGCAGTACTTC.

In its sample, this clone was seen a few times. The V and J genes are TRBV5-1 and TRBJ2-4; possibly TRBD1 for D (6 bases). The CDR3 covers 18 residues. Germline-derived CDR1 and CDR2 are SGHRS and YFSETQ. V dropped 3 bases and J dropped 0 bases, with 19 bases sitting between them. CDR3 loop: CASSYSSGARLAKNIQYF. CDR3 coding DNA: TGCGCCAGCAGCTATTCTTCAGGGGCCCGTCTAGCCAAAAACATTCAGTACTTC.

This chain joins TRBV30 and TRBJ1-1; 7 nucleotides line up with TRBD1. The CDR3 covers 14 residues. Germline assignment: CDR1 GTSNPN and CDR2 SVGIG (reference sequence). The trim removed 6 bases at V and 3 bases at J, leaving 10 bases unmatched. CDR3 sequence (DNA): TGTGCCTGCTTCCTAAGGGGGCGGGACACTGAAGCTTTCTTT. Translated, it gives CACFLRGRDTEAFF.

V and J are TRBV6-5 and TRBJ2-2; 7 nucleotides align to TRBD1. After removal of 5 bases from V and 4 bases from J, the junction contained 4 bases not matched to a gene. CDR3 length: 14 residues. In germline, CDR1 is MNHEY, CDR2 SVGAGI. This chain's CDR3 is CASSTPGGTGELFF. The DNA for the CDR3 is TGTGCCAGCAGTACTCCAGGGGGCACCGGGGAGCTGTTTTTT.